The 23 T cell receptor beta chains in this list originate from one sample, sequenced in a study of blood T cell repertoires in COVID-19. The method was immunoSEQ multiplex PCR; TCRdb's version includes in-frame clones alone and lacks a portion of them. The sample holds about 230,000 clones, about 85% seen once. Material: peripheral blood. The receptors originated from a man in his forties with acute or convalescent COVID-19.

V gene TRBV9 combines with J gene TRBJ2-2; possible D gene TRBD2, 6 bases. CDR3 length: 17 residues. Germline CDR1 and CDR2: SGDLS and YYNGEE. V lost 3 bases and J 0 bases, leaving 15 bases between the germline ends. The CDR3 loop is CASSESLGLTNTGELFF. Here the CDR3 DNA reads TGTGCCAGCAGCGAGTCTCTGGGACTCACGAACACCGGGGAGCTGTTTTTT.

This clone was counted a single time. The chain has TRBV7-6 and TRBJ2-7; D may be TRBD1 (6 bases). Germline assignment: CDR1 SGHVS and CDR2 FNYEAQ. This CDR3 is built from 16 residues. Trimming took off 5 bases at V and 2 bases at J, with 19 bases between the two ends. The CDR3 here is CASSNLPRTATYEQYF. For the CDR3, the DNA is TGTGCCAGCAGCAACCTCCCACGGACAGCGACCTACGAGCAGTACTTC. Based on the CDR3 plus reference TRBV7-6 and TRBJ2-7, the full variable domain is GAGVSQSPRYKVTKRGQDVALRCDPISGHVSLYWYRQALGQGPEFLTYFNYEAQQDKSGLPNDRFSAERPEGSISTLTIQRTEQRDSAMYRCASSNLPRTATYEQYFGPGTRLTVT.

The chain combines TRBV9 with TRBJ1-1; D unclear. The CDR3 is 14 residues long. Germline CDR1 SGDLS, CDR2 YYNGEE. V shed 2 bases and J shed 4 bases, with 12 bases lying between them. The CDR3 DNA is TGTGCCAGCAGCGTGAGGAGGGAAGGCACTGAAGCTTTCTTT. It encodes CASSVRREGTEAFF. Looking up the rest from reference TRBV9 and TRBJ1-1 gives the full variable domain: DSGVTQTPKHLITATGQRVTLRCSPRSGDLSVYWYQQSLDQGLQFLIQYYNGEERAKGNILERFSAQQFPDLHSELNLSSLELGDSALYFCASSVRREGTEAFFGQGTRLTVV.

V and J are TRBV7-3 and TRBJ2-1; 10 bases match TRBD2. The CDR3 length is 16 residues. Germline V gene lookup returns CDR1 SGHTA and CDR2 FQGTGA. V lost 0 bases and J lost 7; bases outside the gene matches: 6. The CDR3 protein is CASSLTYTSGVNEQFF. CDR3 nucleotides: TGTGCCAGCAGCTTAACGTACACTAGCGGGGTGAATGAGCAGTTCTTC.

This clone was detected only a few times. The rearrangement uses TRBV21-1 and TRBJ2-2; TRBD1, the table's D call, was not compared with the DNA. TRBV21-1 corresponds to a pseudogene. This CDR3 spans 19 amino acids. The CDR3 DNA is TGTGCCAGCAGCAAAGTGGCCCGACTTAGAGACAGACCCACCGGGGAGCTGTTTTTT. Its translation: CASSKVARLRDRPTGELFF.

This chain connects TRBV18 to TRBJ1-1; D is perhaps TRBD1 (5 bases). CDR1 and CDR2 (germline): KGHSH, LQKENI. This CDR3 spans 14 amino acids. V gave up 6 bases and J gave up 0 bases, with 11 bases separating them. CDR3 nucleotides: TGTGCCAGCTCCTCTCGGGGGATGAACACTGAAGCTTTCTTT. Amino acids: CASSSRGMNTEAFF. Combining the CDR3 with reference TRBV18 and TRBJ1-1 gives the whole variable domain NAGVMQNPRHLVRRRGQEARLRCSPMKGHSHVYWYRQLPEEGLKFMVYLQKENIIDESGMPKERFSAEFPKEGPSILRIQQVVRGDSAAYFCASSSRGMNTEAFFGQGTRLTVV.

Written as DNA, the CDR3 is TGTGCCAGCAGCCCTCGACAGGGTCCCAGAAGGGAGACCCAGTACTTC. It is translated as CASSPRQGPRRETQYF. The chain has TRBV27 and TRBJ2-5; 7 bases are a match to TRBD1. Germline loops: CDR1 MNHEY, CDR2 SMNVEV (reference sequence). CDR3 size: 16 residues. V was clipped by 6 bases and J by 5 bases; unmatched bases: 15.

This clone was found a few times. The rearrangement links TRBV29-1 to TRBJ1-2, with TRBD1 as a possible D gene (6 bases). Germline CDR1 SQVTM, CDR2 ANQGSEA. The CDR3 covers 11 residues. The germline V and J ends were trimmed by 5 bases and 6 bases, with 10 bases remaining between them. DNA of the CDR3: TGCAGCGTTAGGGGGGGCCATGGCTACACCTTC. Translating gives CSVRGGHGYTF.

The rearrangement uses TRBV6-2 or TRBV6-3 and TRBJ1-1; tentative D call: TRBD1 (5 bases). Looked up from germline, CDR1 is MNHEY and CDR2 is SVGEGT. The CDR3 totals 13 residues. Trimming stripped 6 bases from V and 6 bases from J, with 14 bases between. The CDR3 DNA is TGTGCCAGCAGCCTCGCGGGGCAGGCTGAAGCTTTCTTT. Translation: CASSLAGQAEAFF.

This clone was seen a handful of times. The V and J genes are TRBV27 and TRBJ2-7; 8 bases line up with TRBD1. Trimming took 5 bases from V and 3 from J; bases not matched to a gene: 3. CDR1 and CDR2 from the germline V gene are MNHEY and SMNVEV (reference sequence). The CDR3 covers 13 residues. CDR3 nucleotides: TGTGCCAGCAGTCCAGGACAGGGCTACGAGCAGTACTTC. This encodes CASSPGQGYEQYF.

V usage is TRBV7-8 and J usage is TRBJ2-2, with a possible D match to TRBD1 (6 bases). This CDR3 comprises 15 residues. Germline loops: CDR1 SGHVS, CDR2 FQNEAQ. V was clipped by 4 bases and J by 9 bases, with 18 bases between them. The CDR3 nucleotides read TGTGCCAGCAGCTCGATCGAAGGGGGTCGTAGGGAGCTGTTTTTT. Its translation is CASSSIEGGRRELFF.

The chain carries TRBV18 and TRBJ2-5; TRBD1 matches at 7 bases. The CDR3 is 14 residues long. Unmatched junction bases numbered 6, after V lost 3 bases and J lost 5 bases. Germline values: CDR1 KGHSH, CDR2 LQKENI. CDR3 sequence (DNA): TGTGCCAGCTCACCGGGACAGCCAAGGGAGACCCAGTACTTC. It yields the protein CASSPGQPRETQYF.

CDR3 sequence reads: CASSFGTGAYQETQYF. The CDR3 coding sequence is TGTGCCAGCAGCTTCGGGACAGGGGCATATCAAGAGACCCAGTACTTC. The rearrangement links TRBV5-6 to TRBJ2-5, with 10 bases matching TRBD1. After removal of 2 bases from V and 2 bases from J, the junction contained 6 bases not matched to a gene. CDR1 and CDR2 from the germline V gene are SGHDT and YYEEEE. This CDR3 spans 16 amino acids.

The chain couples TRBV12-5 to TRBJ1-5; 9 positions match TRBD1. V lost 2 bases, J lost 0 bases, and 14 bases stayed unmatched. Germline loops: CDR1 LGHNT, CDR2 FRNRAP. The CDR3 sequence is 20 residues long. CDR3 DNA: TGTGCTAGTGGTTTGAGGATGTGGACAGGGGAAGGGGATAGCAATCAGCCCCAGCATTTT. As protein: CASGLRMWTGEGDSNQPQHF.

This clone was found a few times. This sequence joins TRBV19 and TRBJ1-1; maybe TRBD1 (5 bases). Looked up from germline, CDR1 is LNHDA and CDR2 is SQIVND (reference sequence). V dropped 3 bases and J dropped 1 base, with 12 bases sitting between them. The CDR3 contains 15 residues. CDR3 DNA sequence: TGTGCCAGTAGTATTTTACAGGCCCGGAACACTGAAGCTTTCTTT. Its translation: CASSILQARNTEAFF.

The chain carries TRBV24-1 and TRBJ2-3, with unresolved D. Trimming stripped 4 bases from V and 5 bases from J, with 12 bases between. CDR1 is KGHDR and CDR2 is SFDVKD in the germline V gene. CDR3 length equals 14 residues. CDR3 region: CATSEARWRDTQYF. Written as DNA, the CDR3 is TGTGCCACCAGTGAGGCGCGCTGGAGAGATACGCAGTATTTT.

This chain links TRBV11-2 with TRBJ2-3; 10 positions agree with TRBD2. The V segment lost 1 base and the J segment 5 bases; nucleotides outside the gene matches: 12. CDR1 is SGHAT and CDR2 is FQNNGV in the germline V gene. CDR3 length: 18 residues. CDR3 sequence (DNA): TGTGCCAGCAGCTTAGTGCTTCGGCTAGCGGGAGAAGGAGATACGCAGTATTTT. Encoded protein: CASSLVLRLAGEGDTQYF. Filled out from reference TRBV11-2 and TRBJ2-3, the complete variable domain reads EAGVAQSPRYKIIEKRQSVAFWCNPISGHATLYWYQQILGQGPKLLIQFQNNGVVDDSQLPKDRFSAERLKGVDSTLKIQPAKLEDSAVYLCASSLVLRLAGEGDTQYFGPGTRLTVL.

The chain links TRBV19 to TRBJ1-4; 7 positions match TRBD1. The V gene end was trimmed by 6 bases and the J gene end by 3 bases; junction bases not matched to a gene: 4. CDR3 length: 14 residues. Germline lookup yields CDR1 LNHDA and CDR2 SQIVND (reference sequence). The CDR3 region is CASRRQGANEKLFF. Here the CDR3 DNA reads TGTGCCAGTAGAAGACAGGGAGCTAATGAAAAACTGTTTTTT.

The rearrangement uses TRBV5-8 and TRBJ1-3, with no clear D. In germline, CDR1 is SGHTS, CDR2 YDEGEE. The CDR3 sequence is 15 residues long. Trimming removed 2 bases at V and 0 bases at J, with 9 bases between. The chain's CDR3 is CASSLEGLSGNTIYF. The CDR3 DNA reads as TGTGCCAGCAGCTTAGAGGGCCTCTCTGGAAACACCATATATTTT.

The V gene is TRBV27, the J gene TRBJ2-3; possibly TRBD2 for D (7 bases). Germline lookup yields CDR1 MNHEY and CDR2 SMNVEV (reference sequence). The CDR3 runs 15 residues. Trimming left V 6 bases short and J 3 bases short, with 16 bases between. The CDR3 reads CASRLGGLGTDTQYF. CDR3 nucleotide sequence: TGTGCCAGCAGGCTCGGGGGGCTCGGTACAGATACGCAGTATTTT.

This chain links TRBV29-1 with TRBJ2-7; 8 bases match TRBD1. The CDR3 is 14 amino acids. The V and J ends lost 4 bases and 7 bases, in that order; junction bases with no gene match: 12. Germline V gene lookup returns CDR1 SQVTM and CDR2 ANQGSEA. The CDR3 region has the DNA TGCAGCGTTGGAAAGGGAGGCAGGGGGCTTGAGCAGTACTTC. Translated, it gives CSVGKGGRGLEQYF.

The chain recombines TRBV19 with TRBJ2-3; 12 nucleotides line up with TRBD2. The CDR3 has 18 residues. In germline, CDR1 is LNHDA, CDR2 SQIVND (reference sequence). J was trimmed by 5 bases and V by 7 bases; bases with no gene match: 16. The CDR3 sequence: CASTNVRLAGANEDTQYF. CDR3 DNA: TGTGCCAGTACTAATGTACGACTAGCGGGGGCGAATGAAGATACGCAGTATTTT.

This clone was picked up a small number of times. V and J are TRBV5-4 and TRBJ2-5; 8 bases fit TRBD1. Germline V CDR1 and CDR2: SGHNT, YYREEE (reference sequence). J lost 5 bases, V lost 2 bases, and 8 bases had no gene match. The CDR3 is 15 amino acids. CDR3 sequence reads: CASSFRTGMFETQYF. CDR3 nucleotides: TGTGCCAGCAGCTTTAGGACAGGGATGTTTGAGACCCAGTACTTC.